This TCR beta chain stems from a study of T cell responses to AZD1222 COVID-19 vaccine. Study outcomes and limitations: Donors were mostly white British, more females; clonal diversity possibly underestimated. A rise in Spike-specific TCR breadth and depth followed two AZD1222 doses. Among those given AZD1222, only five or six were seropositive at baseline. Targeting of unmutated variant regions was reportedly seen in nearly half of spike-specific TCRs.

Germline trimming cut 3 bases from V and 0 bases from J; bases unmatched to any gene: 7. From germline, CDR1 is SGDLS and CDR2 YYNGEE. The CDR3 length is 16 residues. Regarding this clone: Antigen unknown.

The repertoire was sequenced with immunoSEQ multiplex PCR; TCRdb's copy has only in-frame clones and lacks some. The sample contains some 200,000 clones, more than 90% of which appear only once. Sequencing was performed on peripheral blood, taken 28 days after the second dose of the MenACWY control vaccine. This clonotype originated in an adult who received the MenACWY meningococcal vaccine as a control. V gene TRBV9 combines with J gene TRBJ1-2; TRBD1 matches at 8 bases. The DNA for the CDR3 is TGTGCCAGCAGCGGTCCAGGGGGCATAACTAACTATGGCTACACCTTC. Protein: CASSGPGGITNYGYTF. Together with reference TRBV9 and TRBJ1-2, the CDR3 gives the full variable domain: DSGVTQTPKHLITATGQRVTLRCSPRSGDLSVYWYQQSLDQGLQFLIQYYNGEERAKGNILERFSAQQFPDLHSELNLSSLELGDSALYFCASSGPGGITNYGYTFGSGTRLTVV.